Below are 3 T cell receptor beta chains sequenced from a single sample in a study of blood T cell repertoires in COVID-19. Using immunoSEQ multiplex PCR, the repertoire was profiled, and TCRdb retains in-frame clones only, with some absent. The data show 110,000 to 150,000 clones, with 80% to 90% seen just once and about 10% held by the top ten. Specimen: peripheral blood. These receptors came from a woman of 80 years or more with acute or convalescent COVID-19.

This clone was seen a single time. This sequence joins TRBV24-1 and TRBJ2-3; D ambiguous. The CDR3 totals 14 residues. Germline loops: CDR1 KGHDR, CDR2 SFDVKD. Trimming took off 3 bases at V and 0 bases at J, with 6 bases between the two ends. CDR3 nucleotides: TGTGCCACCAGTGATCCCGGGAGCACAGATACGCAGTATTTT. Its protein product is CATSDPGSTDTQYF.

The CDR3 DNA reads as TGCGCCAGCAGCCTCAGGGACACAGATACGCAGTATTTT. This codes for CASSLRDTDTQYF. The V call is TRBV5-1, the J call TRBJ2-3; D perhaps matches TRBD1 (5 bases). V lost 4 bases and J lost 2, with 8 bases in between. Per germline, CDR1 SGHRS and CDR2 YFSETQ. This CDR3 spans 13 amino acids.

The chain recombines TRBV13 with TRBJ1-2; D uncertain. The CDR3 sequence is 16 residues long. Trimming removed 2 bases from V and 2 bases from J, with 15 bases in between. In germline, CDR1 is PRHDT, CDR2 FYEKMQ (reference sequence). The CDR3 bases are TGTGCCAGCAGCTTAAAACTTGGGCTTTCGAACTATGGCTACACCTTC. Protein sequence: CASSLKLGLSNYGYTF.